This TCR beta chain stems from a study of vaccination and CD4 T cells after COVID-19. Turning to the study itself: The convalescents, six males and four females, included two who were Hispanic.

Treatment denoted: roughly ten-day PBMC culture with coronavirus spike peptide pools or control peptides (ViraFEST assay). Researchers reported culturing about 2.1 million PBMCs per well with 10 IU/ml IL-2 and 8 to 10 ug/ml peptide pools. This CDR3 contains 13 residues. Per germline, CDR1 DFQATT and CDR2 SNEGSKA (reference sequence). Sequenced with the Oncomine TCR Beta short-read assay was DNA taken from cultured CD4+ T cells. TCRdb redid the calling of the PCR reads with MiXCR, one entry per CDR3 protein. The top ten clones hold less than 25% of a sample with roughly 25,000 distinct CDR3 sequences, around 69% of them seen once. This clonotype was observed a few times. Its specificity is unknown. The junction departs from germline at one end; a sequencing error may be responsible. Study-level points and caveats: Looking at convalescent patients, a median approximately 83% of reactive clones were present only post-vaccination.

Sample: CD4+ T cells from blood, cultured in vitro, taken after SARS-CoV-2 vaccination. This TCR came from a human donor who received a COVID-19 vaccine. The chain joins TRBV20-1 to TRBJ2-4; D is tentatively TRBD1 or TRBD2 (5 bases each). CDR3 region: CSARGARQNIQYF. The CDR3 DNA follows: TGCAGTGCCAGAGGGGCCCGCCAAAACATTCAGTACTTC.